Each of the 2 T cell receptor beta chains below was sequenced from the same sample in a study of cytomegalovirus exposure and HLA in healthy donors (dated by TCRdb to about 2017). Library preparation used the immunoSEQ multiplex PCR assay. As stored in TCRdb, this immuneACCESS dataset retains in-frame rearrangements with V and J assigned. A fraction of the clones does not appear; measured against another copy, unresolved V genes explain less than half of the discrepancy, and the remainder lacks a known reason. Counted in this sample were 50,000 to 65,000 clones; around 95% of them appeared once. The ten largest clones represent over 6% of the sample. Sequencing was done on a sample of PBMCs. The receptor source for this set is a woman aged 18-29 years in good health and CMV-seropositive.

This chain uses TRBV6-1 with TRBJ1-5, with a possible D match to TRBD1 (6 bases). The V gene lost 10 bases and the J gene lost 4 bases, with 14 bases spanning the gap. Germline V gene sequence: CDR1 MNHNS, CDR2 SASEGT. This CDR3 has 13 amino acids. The CDR3 here is CATTQGPNQPQHF. The CDR3 DNA reads as TGTGCCACGACTCAGGGGCCTAATCAGCCCCAGCATTTT.

This rearrangement joins TRBV7-7 to TRBJ2-2, with a weak D call TRBD2 (5 bases). The CDR3 has 14 amino acids. From germline, CDR1 is SSHAT and CDR2 FNYEAQ (reference sequence). V lost 1 base and J lost 5, with 8 bases in between. The CDR3 DNA reads as TGTGCCAGCAGCTTAGATCGGGGAACCGGGGAGCTGTTTTTT. This encodes CASSLDRGTGELFF.